The 11 T cell receptor beta chains presented below share a single source sample, sequenced in a study of regulatory T cells in long-lasting Graves disease. Described time point: newly diagnosed GD, antithyroid drugs for less than 3 months. The TCR library was made from RNA extracted from PBMCs. Investigators prepared the TCR beta libraries by applying iRepertoire HTBI primers and Arm-PCR of CDR3 regions. TCRdb itself ran the multiplex PCR reads through MiXCR, one entry per CDR3 protein. Of more than 400,000 distinct CDR3 sequences in the sample, around 15% were seen once. These same records also appear under a second study, on T cells in Graves' hyperthyroidism and ophthalmopathy.

Sequencing used peripheral blood mononuclear cells (PBMCs), obtained at new diagnosis, from a patient treated with antithyroid drugs. The receptor set was obtained from a man aged 35 to 55 with Graves disease.

This rearrangement joins TRBV28 to TRBJ1-5, with 7 bases aligning to TRBD1. CDR3 size: 17 residues. V lost 5 bases to trimming and J lost 4 bases; unmatched junction nucleotides: 14. Germline V gene data show CDR1 as MDHEN and CDR2 as SYDVKM. The CDR3 DNA reads TGTGCCAGCAGTCGACCTTTGACAGGGTTCAGAAATCAGCCCCAGCATTTT. This sequence encodes CASSRPLTGFRNQPQHF.

This clonotype was found many times. The chain is built from TRBV30 and TRBJ1-1; TRBD1 matches at 9 bases. The CDR3 consists of 15 residues. Trimming cost V 2 bases and J 1 base; bases outside gene matches: 5. Germline V CDR1 and CDR2: GTSNPN, SVGIG (reference sequence). CDR3 amino acids: CAWSPGQGRNTEAFF. DNA for the CDR3: TGTGCCTGGAGTCCGGGACAGGGACGGAACACTGAAGCTTTCTTT.

The genes are TRBV10-3 and TRBJ2-3; 8 bases line up with TRBD2. Looked up from germline, CDR1 is ENHRY and CDR2 is SYGVKD. This CDR3 region has 15 residues. V lost 5 bases and J lost 5; bases outside the gene matches: 9. CDR3 region: CAISQSGGAGDTQYF. The CDR3 DNA is TGTGCCATCAGTCAAAGCGGGGGAGCCGGAGATACGCAGTATTTT.

With regard to this clonotype: This likely reflects a read error, since a far larger clone is one base away. J is TRBJ2-7 and V is TRBV7-2; weak D call: TRBD2 (7 bases). The CDR3 contains 13 residues. Germline V gives CDR1 SGHTA, CDR2 FQGNSA. The chain's CDR3 is CVSSLRGGEEQYF. DNA of the CDR3: TGTGTCAGCAGCTTAAGGGGGGGAGAAGAGCAGTACTTC.

This clonotype was observed many times. The chain recombines TRBV2 with TRBJ1-2, with D unresolved. Trimming took off 1 base at V and 6 bases at J, with 9 bases between the two ends. The length of the CDR3 is 13 residues. The germline V gene has CDR1 SNHLY and CDR2 FYNNEI. The CDR3 bases are TGTGCCAGCAGTGAAGAGAGGGTGGATGGCTACACCTTC. Protein product: CASSEERVDGYTF.

This clonotype occurred a few times. A much larger clone lies one base from this, so it may be a read error. The chain recombines TRBV5-1 with TRBJ2-1; 7 bases align to TRBD2. The V gene end was trimmed by 1 base and the J gene end by 9 bases; junction bases not matched to a gene: 10. The CDR3 contains 15 residues. Germline V gives CDR1 SGHRS, CDR2 YFSETQ. The CDR3, as DNA: TGCGCCAGCAGCTTGACCAGCGGGACCCGAGGTGAGCAGTTCTTC. Its protein product is CASSLTSGTRGEQFF.

The sample holds a few counts of this clonotype. This chain links TRBV5-5 with TRBJ2-6, with D perhaps matching TRBD1 or TRBD2 (5 bases each). Trimming took off 7 bases at V and 1 base at J, with 15 bases between the two ends. CDR1 is SGHKS, CDR2 YYEKEE, per germline (reference sequence). The CDR3 has 16 amino acids. The CDR3 nucleotides are TGTGCCAGCGACTACGCCGGGGCTTCTGGGGCCAACGTCCTGACTTTC. Amino acid sequence: CASDYAGASGANVLTF.

This clonotype was detected a few times. The chain is built from TRBV6-1 and TRBJ2-7, with 11 bases matching TRBD2. The CDR3 is 14 residues long. J lost 4 bases, V lost 8 bases, and 7 bases had no gene match. From germline, CDR1 is MNHNS and CDR2 SASEGT. CDR3 DNA: TGTGCCAGCTGGACTAGCGGGTTTCCGTACGAGCAGTACTTC. This gives the protein CASWTSGFPYEQYF.

A word on this clonotype: This sequence may be a read error, since a much larger clone differs from it by one base. The V call is TRBV12-3 or TRBV12-4, the J call TRBJ2-2; D tentatively reads TRBD1 or TRBD2 (5 bases each). The CDR3 totals 14 residues. The V end lost 6 bases, the J end lost 0 bases, and 8 bases lay between the germline ends. The CDR3 bases are TGTGCCAGCAGGCAGGGACCGAACACCGGGGAGCTGTTTTTT. Residues: CASRQGPNTGELFF.

This clonotype was seen a handful of times. The chain joins TRBV27 to TRBJ2-7, with D possibly TRBD1 on 5 matching bases. The CDR3 length is 13 residues. The germline gives CDR1 MNHEY, CDR2 SMNVEV (reference sequence). Trimming shortened V by 2 bases and J by 5 bases, and 10 bases separated the two germline ends. The CDR3 sequence: CASSLRGPDEQYF. The CDR3, as DNA: TGTGCCAGCAGTTTAAGGGGTCCTGACGAGCAGTACTTC.

This clonotype has a single count. Since the CDR3 does not end with the conserved phenylalanine or tryptophan, this likely comes from a read error. Here the CDR3 DNA reads TGTGCCAGCAGTTACAGTGGCAGGGGAAACACTGAAGCTTTCTTA. It codes for CASSYSGRGNTEAFL. The J gene is TRBJ1-1, the V gene TRBV6-2 or TRBV6-3; tentative D call: TRBD1 (6 bases). Trimming left V 2 bases short and J 2 bases short, with 12 bases between. The CDR3 runs 15 residues. Germline V gene sequence: CDR1 MNHEY, CDR2 SVGEGT.